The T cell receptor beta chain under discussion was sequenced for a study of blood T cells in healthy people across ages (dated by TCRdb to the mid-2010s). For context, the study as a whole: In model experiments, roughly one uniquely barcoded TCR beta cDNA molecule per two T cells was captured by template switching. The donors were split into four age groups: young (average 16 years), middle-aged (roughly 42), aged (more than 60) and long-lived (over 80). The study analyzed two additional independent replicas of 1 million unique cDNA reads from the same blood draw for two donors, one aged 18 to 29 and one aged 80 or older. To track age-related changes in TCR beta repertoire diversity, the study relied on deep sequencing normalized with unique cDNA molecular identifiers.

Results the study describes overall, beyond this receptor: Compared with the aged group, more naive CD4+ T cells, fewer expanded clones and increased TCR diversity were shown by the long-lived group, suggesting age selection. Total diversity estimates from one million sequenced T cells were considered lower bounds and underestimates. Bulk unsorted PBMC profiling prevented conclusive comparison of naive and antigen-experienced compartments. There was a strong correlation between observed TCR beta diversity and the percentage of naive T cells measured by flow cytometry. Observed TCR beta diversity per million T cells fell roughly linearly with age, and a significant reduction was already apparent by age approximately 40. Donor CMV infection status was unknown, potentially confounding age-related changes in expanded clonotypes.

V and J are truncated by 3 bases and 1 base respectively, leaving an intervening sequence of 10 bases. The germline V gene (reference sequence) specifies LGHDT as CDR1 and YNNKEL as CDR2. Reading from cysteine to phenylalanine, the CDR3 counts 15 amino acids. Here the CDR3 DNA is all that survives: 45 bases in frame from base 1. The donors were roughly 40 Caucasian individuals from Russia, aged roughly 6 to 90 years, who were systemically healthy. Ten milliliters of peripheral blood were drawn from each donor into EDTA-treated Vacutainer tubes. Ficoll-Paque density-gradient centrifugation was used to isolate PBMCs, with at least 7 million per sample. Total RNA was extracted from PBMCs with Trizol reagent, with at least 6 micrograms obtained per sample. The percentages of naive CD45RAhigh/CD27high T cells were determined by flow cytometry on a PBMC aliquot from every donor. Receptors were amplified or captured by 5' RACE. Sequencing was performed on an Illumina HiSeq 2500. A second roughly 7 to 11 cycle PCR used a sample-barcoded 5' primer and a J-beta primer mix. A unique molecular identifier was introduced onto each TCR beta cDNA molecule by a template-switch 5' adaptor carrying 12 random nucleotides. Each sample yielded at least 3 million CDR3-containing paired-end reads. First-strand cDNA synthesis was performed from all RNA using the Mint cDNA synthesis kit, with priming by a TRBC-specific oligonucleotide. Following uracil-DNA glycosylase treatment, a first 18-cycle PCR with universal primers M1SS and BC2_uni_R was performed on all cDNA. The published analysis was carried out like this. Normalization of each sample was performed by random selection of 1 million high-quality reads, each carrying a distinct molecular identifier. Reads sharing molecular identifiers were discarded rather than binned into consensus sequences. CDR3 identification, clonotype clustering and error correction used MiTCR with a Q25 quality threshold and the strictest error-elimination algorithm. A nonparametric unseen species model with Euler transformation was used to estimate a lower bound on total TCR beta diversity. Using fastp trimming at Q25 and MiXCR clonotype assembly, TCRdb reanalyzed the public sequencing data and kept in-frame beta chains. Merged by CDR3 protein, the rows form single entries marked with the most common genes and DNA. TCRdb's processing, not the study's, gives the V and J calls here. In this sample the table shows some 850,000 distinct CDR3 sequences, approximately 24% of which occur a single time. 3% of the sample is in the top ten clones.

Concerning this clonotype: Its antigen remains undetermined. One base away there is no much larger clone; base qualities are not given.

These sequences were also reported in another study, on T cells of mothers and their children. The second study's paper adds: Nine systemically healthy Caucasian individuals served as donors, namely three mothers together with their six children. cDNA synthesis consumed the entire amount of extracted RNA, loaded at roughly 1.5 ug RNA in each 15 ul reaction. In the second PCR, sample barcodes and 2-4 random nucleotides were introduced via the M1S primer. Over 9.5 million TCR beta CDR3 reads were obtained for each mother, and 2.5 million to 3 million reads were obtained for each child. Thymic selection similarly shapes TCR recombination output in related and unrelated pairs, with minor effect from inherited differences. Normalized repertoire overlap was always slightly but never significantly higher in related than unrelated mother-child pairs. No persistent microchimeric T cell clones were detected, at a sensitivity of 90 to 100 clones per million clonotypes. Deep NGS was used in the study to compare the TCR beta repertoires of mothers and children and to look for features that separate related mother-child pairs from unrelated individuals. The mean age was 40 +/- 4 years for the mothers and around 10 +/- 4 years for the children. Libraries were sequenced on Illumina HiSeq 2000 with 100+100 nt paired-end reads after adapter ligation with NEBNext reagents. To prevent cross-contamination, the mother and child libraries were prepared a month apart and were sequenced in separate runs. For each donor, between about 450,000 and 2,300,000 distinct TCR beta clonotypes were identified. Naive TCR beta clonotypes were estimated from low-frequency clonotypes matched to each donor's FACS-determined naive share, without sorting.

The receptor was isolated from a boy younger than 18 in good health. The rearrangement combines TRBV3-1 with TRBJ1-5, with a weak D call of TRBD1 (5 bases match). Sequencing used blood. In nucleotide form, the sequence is TGTGCCAGCAGCCACGGGACGGGGAGCAATCAGCCCCAGCATTTT. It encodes CASSHGTGSNQPQHF.